The clone carrying this TCR beta chain has a count of ten or more. Its matching antigen is unknown. These data come from a study of T cells after yellow fever vaccination. Study results and limitations: Overall, a small share of clonotypes was seen in both CD4 and CD8 compartments. Post-booster reappearance was seen for most primary-vaccination clones (roughly 96% CD4, around 90% CD8).

Universal primer sites and UMIs were introduced during 5'RACE template-switching synthesis of TCR cDNA. TCRdb analysed the 5' RACE reads with MiXCR anew, one entry per CDR3 protein. The table lists 70,000 to 80,000 distinct CDR3 sequences, about 7.2% of them singletons, with approximately 31% in the top ten. Sample: CD8+ T cells sorted from PBMCs, taken 9 to 11 days after the first yellow fever vaccination. The clonotype comes from a man between 18 and 35 years old who received the YFV17D yellow fever vaccine.

DNA of the CDR3: TGCGCCAGCAGCTTGCCGGTAGCCCAAGAGACCCAGTACTTC. Protein sequence: CASSLPVAQETQYF. The rearrangement uses TRBV5-1 and TRBJ2-5; unclear D gene. Between the trimmed V and J ends, which lost 1 base and 1 base, there was a span of 8 bases. Germline V CDR1 and CDR2: SGHRS, YFSETQ. The CDR3 consists of 14 residues.